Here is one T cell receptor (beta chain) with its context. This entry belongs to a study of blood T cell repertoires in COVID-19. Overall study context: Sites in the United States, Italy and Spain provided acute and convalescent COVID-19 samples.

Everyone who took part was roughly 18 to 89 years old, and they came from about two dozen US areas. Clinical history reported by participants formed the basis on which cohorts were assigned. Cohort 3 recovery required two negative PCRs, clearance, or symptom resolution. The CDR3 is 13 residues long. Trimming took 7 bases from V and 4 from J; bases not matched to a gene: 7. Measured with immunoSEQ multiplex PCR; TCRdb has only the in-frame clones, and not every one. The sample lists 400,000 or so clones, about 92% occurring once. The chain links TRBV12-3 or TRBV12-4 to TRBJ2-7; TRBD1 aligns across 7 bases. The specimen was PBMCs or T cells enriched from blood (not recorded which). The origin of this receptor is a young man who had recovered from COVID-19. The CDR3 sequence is CASTPQGKYEQYF. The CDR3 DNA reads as TGTGCCAGCACCCCACAGGGGAAGTACGAGCAGTACTTC.